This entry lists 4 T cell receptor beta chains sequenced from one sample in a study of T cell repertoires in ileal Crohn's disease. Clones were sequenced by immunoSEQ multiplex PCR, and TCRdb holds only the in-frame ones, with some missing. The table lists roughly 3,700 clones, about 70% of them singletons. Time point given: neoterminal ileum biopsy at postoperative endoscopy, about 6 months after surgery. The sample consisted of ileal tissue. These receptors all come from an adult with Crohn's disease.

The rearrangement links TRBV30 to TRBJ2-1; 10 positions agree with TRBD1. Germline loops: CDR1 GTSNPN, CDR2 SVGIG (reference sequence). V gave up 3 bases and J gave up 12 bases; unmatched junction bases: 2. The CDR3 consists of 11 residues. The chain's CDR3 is CAWSRDRGQFF. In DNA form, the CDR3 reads TGTGCCTGGAGCCGGGACAGGGGGCAGTTCTTC.

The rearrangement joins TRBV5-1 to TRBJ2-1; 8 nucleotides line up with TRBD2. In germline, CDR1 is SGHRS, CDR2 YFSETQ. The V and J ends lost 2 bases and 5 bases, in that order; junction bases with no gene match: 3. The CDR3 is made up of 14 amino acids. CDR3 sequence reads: CASSFGSGDNEQFF. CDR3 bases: TGCGCCAGCAGCTTTGGTAGCGGGGACAATGAGCAGTTCTTC.

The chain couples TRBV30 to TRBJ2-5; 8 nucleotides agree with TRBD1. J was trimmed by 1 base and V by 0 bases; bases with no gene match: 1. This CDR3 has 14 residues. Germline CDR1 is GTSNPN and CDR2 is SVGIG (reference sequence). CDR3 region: CAWSVQGVQETQYF. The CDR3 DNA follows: TGTGCCTGGAGTGTACAGGGGGTCCAAGAGACCCAGTACTTC.

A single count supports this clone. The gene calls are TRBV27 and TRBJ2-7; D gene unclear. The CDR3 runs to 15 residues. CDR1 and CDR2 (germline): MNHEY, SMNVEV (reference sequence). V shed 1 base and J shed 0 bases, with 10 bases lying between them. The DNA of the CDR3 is TGTGCCAGCAGTTTATTACCCCCTAGCTCCTACGAGCAGTACTTC. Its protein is CASSLLPPSSYEQYF.